These 31 T cell receptor beta chains originate from one sample sequenced in a study of cytomegalovirus exposure and HLA in healthy donors. Sequenced by immunoSEQ multiplex PCR; TCRdb stores in-frame clones only, minus some. The sample has roughly 100,000 clones; about 86% are singletons. The sequenced sample consisted of PBMCs. These TCRs come from a woman younger than 30 in good health and CMV-seropositive.

The V gene is TRBV4-1, the J gene TRBJ1-5; the D is unclear. The V gene's germline CDR1 is MGHRA and CDR2 YSYEKL. The CDR3 is 15 amino acids. V shed 0 bases and J shed 5 bases, with 11 bases lying between them. The DNA for the CDR3 is TGCGCCAGCAGCCAAGATACGTTGAGGGATCAGCCCCAGCATTTT. This encodes CASSQDTLRDQPQHF.

This clone was picked up a small number of times. The V and J genes are TRBV4-1 and TRBJ2-7; the match to TRBD2 covers 11 bases. CDR3 length: 14 amino acids. V shed 6 bases and J 2 bases; nucleotides not matched to a gene: 3. Germline loops: CDR1 MGHRA, CDR2 YSYEKL. The CDR3 spells CASSLAGGPYEQYF. As DNA, the CDR3 is TGCGCCAGCAGTTTAGCGGGAGGGCCCTACGAGCAGTACTTC.

V and J are TRBV18 and TRBJ1-3; 8 bases fit TRBD1. CDR3 length equals 17 residues. V lost 3 bases to trimming and J lost 0 bases; unmatched junction nucleotides: 7. The germline gives CDR1 KGHSH, CDR2 LQKENI. CDR3 sequence: CASSPKTGVFSGNTIYF. The CDR3 DNA sequence: TGTGCCAGCTCACCGAAGACAGGGGTCTTCTCTGGAAACACCATATATTTT. The entire variable domain, with the rest obtained from reference TRBV18 and TRBJ1-3, is as follows: NAGVMQNPRHLVRRRGQEARLRCSPMKGHSHVYWYRQLPEEGLKFMVYLQKENIIDESGMPKERFSAEFPKEGPSILRIQQVVRGDSAAYFCASSPKTGVFSGNTIYFGEGSWLTVV.

The V and J genes are TRBV15 and TRBJ2-6, with D uncertain. Trimming removed 10 bases from V and 1 base from J, with 5 bases in between. The CDR3 is made up of 12 amino acids. CDR1 and CDR2 (germline): LNHNV, YYDKDF (reference sequence). CDR3 nucleotides: TGTGCCATCCTTTCTGGGGCCAACGTCCTGACTTTC. Its translation: CAILSGANVLTF.

The V call is TRBV6-6, the J call TRBJ2-7, with D perhaps TRBD1 (6 bases). The ends were cut back, 7 bases at V and 1 base at J, with 11 bases in the middle. CDR1 and CDR2 (germline): MNHNY, SVGAGI (reference sequence). This CDR3 is built from 13 residues. CDR3 sequence reads: CASNRDISYEQYF. The CDR3 DNA is TGTGCCAGCAACCGGGACATTTCCTACGAGCAGTACTTC.

This clone showed up just once. The chain employs TRBV9 and TRBJ2-5; tentatively, D is TRBD2 (6 bases). Deletions cut 3 bases from V and 2 bases from J, with 14 bases between. The germline V gene has CDR1 SGDLS and CDR2 YYNGEE. This CDR3 comprises 15 residues. The CDR3 reads CASSGRDGRQETQYF. CDR3 sequence (DNA): TGTGCCAGCAGCGGGCGGGACGGTCGGCAAGAGACCCAGTACTTC. The variable domain in full, with the rest retrieved from reference TRBV9 and TRBJ2-5, is DSGVTQTPKHLITATGQRVTLRCSPRSGDLSVYWYQQSLDQGLQFLIQYYNGEERAKGNILERFSAQQFPDLHSELNLSSLELGDSALYFCASSGRDGRQETQYFGPGTRLLVL.

This chain connects TRBV9 to TRBJ2-5, with TRBD2 matching 12 bases. V lost 1 base, J lost 5 bases, and 6 bases stayed unmatched. This CDR3 contains 16 residues. Per germline, CDR1 SGDLS and CDR2 YYNGEE. The CDR3 DNA is TGTGCCAGCAGCGTACGACTAGCGGGAGTGGGGGAGACCCAGTACTTC. Translation gives CASSVRLAGVGETQYF.

This chain uses TRBV10-3 with TRBJ1-1, with a tentative D call TRBD1 (6 bases). This CDR3 has 13 amino acids. Germline V lookup: CDR1 ENHRY, CDR2 SYGVKD. Trimming took off 6 bases at V and 0 bases at J, with 8 bases between the two ends. CDR3 amino acids: CAIRDSMNTEAFF. The CDR3 region has the DNA TGTGCCATCAGGGACAGCATGAACACTGAAGCTTTCTTT.

V and J are TRBV5-1 and TRBJ2-1; TRBD1 aligns across 9 bases. V trimming: 4 bases; J trimming: 2 bases; junction bases outside the gene matches: 4. Germline CDR1 SGHRS, CDR2 YFSETQ. The CDR3 contains 15 residues. This CDR3 is CASSPRTGAYNEQFF. The CDR3 nucleotides read TGCGCCAGCAGCCCACGGACAGGGGCCTACAATGAGCAGTTCTTC.

The chain recombines TRBV29-1 with TRBJ2-7, with 10 bases aligning to TRBD2. CDR1 and CDR2 (germline): SQVTM, ANQGSEA. The CDR3 runs 15 residues. With 6 bases clipped from V and 6 bases from J, the junction kept 14 bases outside the gene matches. CDR3 region: CSVRLAGDPRVEQYF. CDR3 bases: TGCAGCGTCAGACTAGCGGGCGATCCTAGGGTCGAGCAGTACTTC.

The chain combines TRBV7-9 with TRBJ1-2; the match to TRBD1 covers 8 bases. This CDR3 is built from 14 residues. CDR1 SEHNR and CDR2 FQNEAQ come from the germline V gene (reference sequence). Trimming removed 1 base from V and 4 bases from J; junction bases left unmatched: 2. CDR3 in amino acids: CASSLGQGSYGYTF. DNA of the CDR3: TGTGCCAGCAGCTTAGGACAGGGGTCCTATGGCTACACCTTC.

The chain is built from TRBV29-1 and TRBJ1-6; D unresolved. The germline V gene encodes CDR1 SQVTM and CDR2 ANQGSEA. This CDR3 spans 12 amino acids. V lost 6 bases, J lost 9 bases, and 12 bases lay in between. CDR3 sequence: CSVRTGVSPLHF. DNA for the CDR3: TGCAGCGTCCGAACGGGAGTTTCACCCCTCCACTTT.

This chain links TRBV28 with TRBJ2-7; 8 bases agree with TRBD2. Germline V lookup: CDR1 MDHEN, CDR2 SYDVKM. Trimming removed 7 bases from V and 6 bases from J; junction bases left unmatched: 5. The CDR3 contains 12 residues. The CDR3 DNA is TGTGCCAGCACCTCGGGGGGGCCCGAGCAGTACTTC. Translation: CASTSGGPEQYF.

This clone was detected only once. The gene calls are TRBV4-1 and TRBJ2-3, with TRBD2 as a possible D gene (7 bases). The V and J ends lost 4 bases and 4 bases respectively, with 18 bases between them. Germline V gives CDR1 MGHRA, CDR2 YSYEKL. This CDR3 has 16 residues. This CDR3 reads CASSLTSGGGADTQYF. The DNA for the CDR3 is TGCGCCAGCAGCCTTACGAGCGGAGGGGGGGCAGATACGCAGTATTTT.

The chain combines TRBV28 with TRBJ1-1; D perhaps matches TRBD1 (5 bases). Trimming left V 3 bases short and J 7 bases short, with 9 bases between. Germline values: CDR1 MDHEN, CDR2 SYDVKM. This CDR3 has 12 amino acids. CDR3: CASSLSGIEAFF. CDR3 coding DNA: TGTGCCAGCAGTTTGTCAGGGATTGAAGCTTTCTTT. Together with reference TRBV28 and TRBJ1-1, the CDR3 gives the full variable domain: DVKVTQSSRYLVKRTGEKVFLECVQDMDHENMFWYRQDPGLGLRLIYFSYDVKMKEKGDIPEGYSVSREKKERFSLILESASTNQTSMYLCASSLSGIEAFFGQGTRLTVV.

The V gene is TRBV6-1, the J gene TRBJ1-2; the D is unclear. V was pared by 0 bases and J by 4 bases, with 9 bases between. Germline CDR1 reads MNHNS; CDR2 reads SASEGT. The CDR3 loop spans 14 amino acids. The CDR3 coding sequence is TGTGCCAGCAGTGAAGCGGTCGCAGGCTATGGCTACACCTTC. Translation: CASSEAVAGYGYTF.

The count of this clone is one. The chain is built from TRBV11-3 and TRBJ1-3; D may be TRBD1 (5 bases). This CDR3 contains 15 residues. V lost 5 bases and J lost 0, with 11 bases in between. The germline CDR1 and CDR2 sequences are SGHNT and YENEEA. The CDR3 here is CASSATGNSGNTIYF. CDR3 sequence (DNA): TGTGCCAGCAGCGCAACAGGAAACTCTGGAAACACCATATATTTT.

Only one count was recorded for this clone. The chain recombines TRBV18 with TRBJ2-5; 11 positions match TRBD1. This CDR3 contains 16 residues. In germline, CDR1 is KGHSH, CDR2 LQKENI. V dropped 6 bases and J dropped 2; count of bases not matched to a gene: 8. In DNA, the CDR3 is TGTGCCAGCTCCCTCCCGGGACAGGGGGAGCAAGAGACCCAGTACTTC. The encoded protein is CASSLPGQGEQETQYF. Drawing the rest from reference TRBV18 and TRBJ2-5, the complete variable domain is NAGVMQNPRHLVRRRGQEARLRCSPMKGHSHVYWYRQLPEEGLKFMVYLQKENIIDESGMPKERFSAEFPKEGPSILRIQQVVRGDSAAYFCASSLPGQGEQETQYFGPGTRLLVL.

The chain employs TRBV6-1 and TRBJ2-7, with 8 positions matching TRBD2. CDR1 and CDR2 (germline): MNHNS, SASEGT. V shed 4 bases and J 2 bases; nucleotides not matched to a gene: 7. The CDR3 extends over 15 amino acids. The CDR3 is CASSAQLAGTYEQYF. The CDR3 DNA follows: TGTGCCAGCAGTGCCCAATTAGCGGGAACCTACGAGCAGTACTTC.

This chain connects TRBV28 to TRBJ2-1; 10 bases are a match to TRBD2. Germline V lookup: CDR1 MDHEN, CDR2 SYDVKM. V was pared by 10 bases and J by 1 base, with 7 bases of the junction left unmatched. This CDR3 has 15 amino acids. The CDR3 DNA follows: TGTGCCACCCTAGCGGGAGCGAAATCCTACAATGAGCAGTTCTTC. Translation gives CATLAGAKSYNEQFF. The whole variable domain, filled in from reference TRBV28 and TRBJ2-1, reads DVKVTQSSRYLVKRTGEKVFLECVQDMDHENMFWYRQDPGLGLRLIYFSYDVKMKEKGDIPEGYSVSREKKERFSLILESASTNQTSMYLCATLAGAKSYNEQFFGPGTRLTVL.

The CDR3 loop is CASSQKSSSYNEQFF. CDR3 nucleotide sequence: TGCGCCAGCAGCCAGAAGTCTAGCTCCTACAATGAGCAGTTCTTC. The chain joins TRBV5-1 to TRBJ2-1; D not certain. Germline V lookup: CDR1 SGHRS, CDR2 YFSETQ. Trimming left V 4 bases short and J 0 bases short, with 11 bases between. The CDR3 spans 15 residues.

V and J are TRBV30 and TRBJ2-5; 14 nucleotides line up with TRBD2. V gave up 4 bases and J gave up 4 bases; unmatched junction bases: 14. This CDR3 contains 18 residues. The V gene's germline CDR1 is GTSNPN and CDR2 SVGIG (reference sequence). Here the CDR3 reads CAWTTRGLAGAKVETQYF. CDR3 DNA sequence: TGTGCCTGGACTACTCGGGGACTAGCGGGAGCTAAGGTAGAGACCCAGTACTTC.

Turning to this clone: Different DNA sequences within this sample yield the same CDR3. The chain employs TRBV28 and TRBJ1-5; D remains unclear. Germline V CDR1 and CDR2: MDHEN, SYDVKM. The CDR3 covers 14 residues. The germline V and J ends were trimmed by 2 bases and 2 bases, with 7 bases remaining between them. The CDR3 reads CASSLLGRNQPQHF. The CDR3 DNA reads as TGTGCCAGCAGTTTACTTGGCCGCAATCAGCCCCAGCATTTT.

This chain connects TRBV9 to TRBJ2-7, with D possibly being TRBD2 (6 bases). CDR1 and CDR2 (germline): SGDLS, YYNGEE. The V end lost 4 bases, the J end lost 0 bases, and 11 bases lay between the germline ends. This CDR3 has 14 residues. CDR3 protein: CASSPGGDSYEQYF. CDR3 bases: TGTGCCAGCAGCCCCGGAGGGGACTCCTACGAGCAGTACTTC. Variable domain in full (rest from reference TRBV9 and TRBJ2-7): DSGVTQTPKHLITATGQRVTLRCSPRSGDLSVYWYQQSLDQGLQFLIQYYNGEERAKGNILERFSAQQFPDLHSELNLSSLELGDSALYFCASSPGGDSYEQYFGPGTRLTVT.

The genes are TRBV27 and TRBJ2-7, with TRBD1 matching 7 bases. J lost 3 bases, V lost 0 bases, and 5 bases had no gene match. From germline, CDR1 is MNHEY and CDR2 SMNVEV (reference sequence). CDR3 size: 15 residues. Here the CDR3 DNA reads TGTGCCAGCAGTTTATCCAGGGGGTGGTACTACGAGCAGTACTTC. The encoded protein is CASSLSRGWYYEQYF.

The J gene is TRBJ1-1, the V gene TRBV28; the D gene is possibly TRBD1 (5 bases). The CDR3 sequence is 14 residues long. V lost 3 bases and J 10 bases, leaving 18 bases between the germline ends. Looked up from germline, CDR1 is MDHEN and CDR2 is SYDVKM. The CDR3 reads CASSFAGALGGAFF. Here the CDR3 DNA reads TGTGCCAGCAGTTTTGCCGGGGCTTTGGGAGGAGCTTTCTTT. Based on the CDR3 plus reference TRBV28 and TRBJ1-1, the full variable domain is DVKVTQSSRYLVKRTGEKVFLECVQDMDHENMFWYRQDPGLGLRLIYFSYDVKMKEKGDIPEGYSVSREKKERFSLILESASTNQTSMYLCASSFAGALGGAFFGQGTRLTVV.

The J gene is TRBJ2-7, the V gene TRBV13, with 11 bases identical to TRBD2. The CDR3 covers 14 residues. With V trimmed by 0 bases and J by 7 bases, 2 bases remained unmatched. Germline loops: CDR1 PRHDT, CDR2 FYEKMQ (reference sequence). The CDR3 loop is CASSLGLAGGEQYF. As DNA, the CDR3 is TGTGCCAGCAGCTTAGGGCTAGCGGGGGGTGAGCAGTACTTC.

Here the CDR3 DNA reads TGTGCCAGCAGTTTCCGGGTGCGGGGCTACACCTTC. The encoded protein is CASSFRVRGYTF. J is TRBJ1-2 and V is TRBV28; no reliable D call. Germline V CDR1 and CDR2: MDHEN, SYDVKM. Trimming removed 3 bases from V and 8 bases from J, with 10 bases in between. This CDR3 is built from 12 residues.

The rearrangement joins TRBV19 to TRBJ1-2; D ambiguous. The CDR3 is made up of 14 amino acids. Germline-derived CDR1 and CDR2 are LNHDA and SQIVND (reference sequence). The V and J ends lost 6 bases and 3 bases respectively, with 14 bases between them. CDR3 sequence reads: CASRSADSYYGYTF. As DNA, the CDR3 is TGTGCCAGTAGGTCCGCAGATTCCTACTATGGCTACACCTTC. The variable domain in full, with the rest retrieved from reference TRBV19 and TRBJ1-2, is DGGITQSPKYLFRKEGQNVTLSCEQNLNHDAMYWYRQDPGQGLRLIYYSQIVNDFQKGDIAEGYSVSREKKESFPLTVTSAQKNPTAFYLCASRSADSYYGYTFGSGTRLTVV.

V gene TRBV6-6 combines with J gene TRBJ1-6; tentatively, D is TRBD1 (6 bases). This CDR3 is 15 amino acids long. V shed 5 bases and J shed 9 bases, with 17 bases lying between them. CDR1 and CDR2 from the germline V gene are MNHNY and SVGAGI (reference sequence). CDR3 region: CASSPNPGHFSPLHF. The CDR3 DNA is TGTGCCAGCAGTCCCAACCCGGGACACTTTTCACCCCTCCACTTT.

The rearrangement uses TRBV11-2 and TRBJ2-3, with unresolved D. The CDR3 covers 14 residues. V dropped 4 bases and J dropped 4 bases, with 12 bases sitting between them. Germline CDR1 is SGHAT and CDR2 is FQNNGV. The CDR3 protein is CASSSQTVSDTQYF. In nucleotides, the CDR3 is TGTGCCAGCAGCTCCCAGACTGTCTCAGATACGCAGTATTTT.